The T cell receptor (beta chain) under discussion was sequenced for a study of T-cell reconstitution after alpha-beta-depleted transplantation in children. Preparing the TCRbeta library involved the use of unique molecular identifiers. TCRdb redid the calling of the PCR reads with MiXCR, one entry per CDR3 protein. This table holds some 500,000 distinct CDR3 sequences, about 17% found once. The table lists this clonotype with many counts. The sequences come from PBMCs from the stem cell graft donor, collected from the stem cell graft. The sequence derives from a human donor who donated a stem cell graft to a child with acute lymphoblastic leukemia.

The CDR3, as DNA: TGTGCCAGCAGCTTACTAGCGGGAGGAAGCAATGAGCAGTTCTTC. Amino acids: CASSLLAGGSNEQFF. This rearrangement joins TRBV5-5 to TRBJ2-1; 12 bases are a match to TRBD2. V lost 2 bases, J lost 6 bases, and 3 bases stayed unmatched. From germline, CDR1 is SGHKS and CDR2 YYEKEE (reference sequence). This CDR3 spans 15 amino acids.